This paragraph reports one TCR beta chain. Generated by immunoSEQ multiplex PCR, the TCRdb table keeps only in-frame clones and is missing some. The sample shows 110,000 or so clones, 90% of them seen only once. This record belongs to a study of blood T cell repertoires in COVID-19. Trimming removed 3 bases from V and 1 base from J, with 13 bases in between. This CDR3 contains 15 residues. Germline V gene sequence: CDR1 GTSNPN, CDR2 SVGIG (reference sequence). This receptor was identified in a woman aged 50 to 60 with acute or convalescent COVID-19. The sequenced material came from peripheral blood. The rearrangement links TRBV30 to TRBJ1-5; weak D call: TRBD1 (6 bases). CDR3 in DNA: TGTGCCTGGAGAGACAGGACTGGGAGCAATCAGCCCCAGCATTTT. Protein product: CAWRDRTGSNQPQHF. Full variable domain (missing parts from reference TRBV30 and TRBJ1-5): SQTIHQWPATLVQPVGSPLSLECTVEGTSNPNLYWYRQAAGRGLQLLFYSVGIGQISSEVPQNLSASRPQDRQFILSSKKLLLSDSGFYLCAWRDRTGSNQPQHFGDGTRLSIL.